What follows are 14 T cell receptor beta chains derived from one specimen sequenced in a study of blood T cell repertoires in COVID-19. Only in-frame clones appear in the TCRdb table, and some are missing; sequencing was by immunoSEQ multiplex PCR. The sample holds under 200,000 clones, around nine tenths seen once. Sample: peripheral blood. These TCRs come from a young man with active or convalescent COVID-19.

J is TRBJ2-1 and V is TRBV7-2, with 7 bases identical to TRBD2. Losses at the gene ends were 3 bases for V and 2 bases for J; bases not matched to a gene: 4. Germline-derived CDR1 and CDR2 are SGHTA and FQGNSA. CDR3 size: 15 residues. CDR3 coding DNA: TGTGCCAGCAGCTTTAGCGGGCAGGCCTACAATGAGCAGTTCTTC. It translates to CASSFSGQAYNEQFF.

The rearrangement uses TRBV4-2 and TRBJ2-7; 9 bases are a match to TRBD2. The CDR3 covers 19 residues. Germline assignment: CDR1 LGHNA and CDR2 YNFKEQ. J gave up 2 bases and V 4 bases, and 18 bases lay outside the gene matches. CDR3 in DNA: TGTGCCAGCAGCCTAACTACTGCCCCCCGACTAGCGGTAGCCTACGAGCAGTACTTC. It is translated as CASSLTTAPRLAVAYEQYF.

The rearrangement joins TRBV6-2 or TRBV6-3 to TRBJ2-2; D unclear. V lost 2 bases and J 4 bases, leaving 11 bases between the germline ends. This CDR3 region has 15 residues. CDR1 and CDR2 from the germline V gene are MNHEY and SVGEGT. CDR3 in amino acids: CASSYGPPGTGELFF. The CDR3 nucleotides read TGTGCCAGCAGTTACGGGCCTCCCGGCACCGGGGAGCTGTTTTTT.

The chain combines TRBV2 with TRBJ2-6; tentative D call: TRBD2 (6 bases). The CDR3 has 18 amino acids. Germline V gene data show CDR1 as SNHLY and CDR2 as FYNNEI. V was clipped by 6 bases and J by 2 bases, with 20 bases between them. Here the CDR3 reads CASRIEMLGGTGANVLTF. CDR3 coding DNA: TGTGCCAGCAGGATCGAAATGTTGGGGGGTACTGGGGCCAACGTCCTGACTTTC.

J is TRBJ1-3 and V is TRBV5-6, with D tentatively TRBD1 (6 bases). Germline lookup yields CDR1 SGHDT and CDR2 YYEEEE. The CDR3 totals 11 residues. Trimming shortened V by 3 bases and J by 10 bases, and 8 bases separated the two germline ends. CDR3 region: CASSSRGTIYF. The CDR3 nucleotides read TGTGCCAGCAGCTCCAGGGGAACCATATATTTT.

The rearrangement joins TRBV5-1 to TRBJ1-3, with TRBD1 identical over 7 bases. The CDR3 runs to 13 residues. V shed 4 bases, J shed 8 bases, and the junction held 6 bases outside the gene matches. CDR1 SGHRS and CDR2 YFSETQ come from the germline V gene. CDR3 sequence: CASSTYRGHTIYF. DNA for the CDR3: TGCGCCAGCAGCACTTACAGGGGACACACCATATATTTT.

This chain links TRBV10-2 with TRBJ1-5; perhaps TRBD1 as D (5 bases). Trimming left V 6 bases short and J 4 bases short, with 19 bases between. Per germline, CDR1 WSHSY and CDR2 SAAADI. The CDR3 is 16 amino acids. The CDR3, as DNA: TGCGCCAGCAGCCCCTCGGTGGGGGAGGCAAATCAGCCCCAGCATTTT. Amino acids: CASSPSVGEANQPQHF.

This chain connects TRBV24-1 to TRBJ2-5, with D hard to call. The V gene lost 1 base and the J gene lost 5 bases, with 10 bases spanning the gap. This CDR3 contains 14 residues. Per the germline V gene, CDR1 is KGHDR and CDR2 is SFDVKD. CDR3 in DNA: TGTGCCACCAGTGATTTTCTTGCAGGCGAGACCCAGTACTTC. Translated, it gives CATSDFLAGETQYF.

The V and J genes are TRBV24-1 and TRBJ1-2; 7 bases agree with TRBD1. The CDR3 is 14 residues long. Germline loops: CDR1 KGHDR, CDR2 SFDVKD. The V segment lost 7 bases and the J segment 4 bases; nucleotides outside the gene matches: 8. CDR3 residues: CATRPLGQPYGYTF. CDR3 DNA sequence: TGTGCCACCAGGCCCCTGGGACAGCCCTATGGCTACACCTTC.

The rearrangement links TRBV6-2 or TRBV6-3 to TRBJ2-1; 7 bases are shared with TRBD2. Germline V gives CDR1 MNHEY, CDR2 SVGEGT. V lost 1 base to trimming and J lost 7 bases; unmatched junction nucleotides: 4. This CDR3 has 14 amino acids. This CDR3 is CASSYLSGGNEQFF. The DNA for the CDR3 is TGTGCCAGCAGTTACTTATCCGGGGGGAATGAGCAGTTCTTC.

The chain couples TRBV19 to TRBJ2-7; possible D gene TRBD2, 6 bases. Looked up from germline, CDR1 is LNHDA and CDR2 is SQIVND (reference sequence). Trimming pared 1 base from V and 3 bases from J, leaving 7 bases between. This CDR3 has 13 amino acids. The chain's CDR3 is CASSIGGDYEQYF. CDR3 nucleotides: TGTGCCAGTAGTATAGGGGGGGACTACGAGCAGTACTTC.

The rearrangement uses TRBV3-1 (or the pseudogene TRBV3-2) and TRBJ1-6, with no clear D. This CDR3 region has 13 residues. V dropped 3 bases and J dropped 6 bases, with 6 bases sitting between them. Germline V gene sequence: CDR1 LGHDT, CDR2 YNNKEL (reference sequence). CDR3 DNA: TGTGCCAGCAGCCAGAGATTTAATTCACCCCTCCACTTT. It codes for CASSQRFNSPLHF.

The chain recombines TRBV5-8 with TRBJ2-4; TRBD1 matches at 9 bases. This CDR3 region has 16 residues. Germline-derived CDR1 and CDR2 are SGHTS and YDEGEE. V lost 3 bases to trimming and J lost 2 bases; unmatched junction nucleotides: 6. The CDR3 loop is CASSSGQGISKNIQYF. The CDR3 bases are TGTGCCAGCAGCTCGGGACAGGGAATCTCCAAAAACATTCAGTACTTC.

The chain links TRBV9 to TRBJ2-1; the D gene is possibly TRBD2 (6 bases). Germline CDR1 is SGDLS and CDR2 is YYNGEE. There are 15 residues in the CDR3. Trimming left V 0 bases short and J 0 bases short, with 7 bases between. The CDR3 protein is CASSVGEDSYNEQFF. In nucleotides, the CDR3 is TGTGCCAGCAGCGTAGGGGAGGACTCCTACAATGAGCAGTTCTTC.